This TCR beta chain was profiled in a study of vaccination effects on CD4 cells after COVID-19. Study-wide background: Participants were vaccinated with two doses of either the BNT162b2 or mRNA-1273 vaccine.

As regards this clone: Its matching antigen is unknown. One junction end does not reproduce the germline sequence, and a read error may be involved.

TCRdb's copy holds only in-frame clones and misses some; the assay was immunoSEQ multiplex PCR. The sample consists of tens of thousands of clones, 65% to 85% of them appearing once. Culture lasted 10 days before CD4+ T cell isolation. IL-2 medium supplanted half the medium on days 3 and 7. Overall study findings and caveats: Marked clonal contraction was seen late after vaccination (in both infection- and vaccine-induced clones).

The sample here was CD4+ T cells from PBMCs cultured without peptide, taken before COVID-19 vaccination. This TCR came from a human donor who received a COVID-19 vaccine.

The CDR3, as DNA: TGTGCCAGCAGTGAAGCGGAGAGGCTCCACAGTACTTTT. The encoded protein is CASSEAERLHSTF. The chain uses TRBV6-1 and TRBJ2-3, with no clear D. The germline V gene encodes CDR1 MNHNS and CDR2 SASEGT. CDR3 length: 13 residues.